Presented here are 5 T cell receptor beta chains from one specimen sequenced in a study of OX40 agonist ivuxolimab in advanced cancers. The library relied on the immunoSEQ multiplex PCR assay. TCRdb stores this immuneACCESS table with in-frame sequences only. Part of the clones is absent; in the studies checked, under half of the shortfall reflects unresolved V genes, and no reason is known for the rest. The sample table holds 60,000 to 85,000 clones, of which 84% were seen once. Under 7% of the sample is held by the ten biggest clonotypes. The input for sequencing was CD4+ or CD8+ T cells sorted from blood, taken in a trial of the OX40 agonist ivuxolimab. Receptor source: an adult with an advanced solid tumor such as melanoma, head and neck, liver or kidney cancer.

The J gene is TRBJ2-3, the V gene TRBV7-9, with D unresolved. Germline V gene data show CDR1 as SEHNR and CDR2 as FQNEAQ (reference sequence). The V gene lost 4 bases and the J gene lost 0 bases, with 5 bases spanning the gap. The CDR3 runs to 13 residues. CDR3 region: CASSSHSTDTQYF. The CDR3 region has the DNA TGTGCCAGCAGCTCCCACAGCACAGATACGCAGTATTTT.

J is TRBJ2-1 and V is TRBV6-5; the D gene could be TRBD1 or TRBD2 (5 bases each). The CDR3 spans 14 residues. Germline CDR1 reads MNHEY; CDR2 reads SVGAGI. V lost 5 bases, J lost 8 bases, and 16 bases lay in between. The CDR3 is CASSRPGTQYEQFF. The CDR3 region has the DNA TGTGCCAGCAGTCGTCCCGGGACCCAATATGAGCAGTTCTTC.

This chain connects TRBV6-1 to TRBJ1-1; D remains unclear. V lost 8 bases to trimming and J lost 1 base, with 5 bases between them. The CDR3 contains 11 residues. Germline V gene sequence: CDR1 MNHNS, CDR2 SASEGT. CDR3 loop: CASPGNTEAFF. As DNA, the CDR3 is TGTGCCAGCCCGGGGAACACTGAAGCTTTCTTT.

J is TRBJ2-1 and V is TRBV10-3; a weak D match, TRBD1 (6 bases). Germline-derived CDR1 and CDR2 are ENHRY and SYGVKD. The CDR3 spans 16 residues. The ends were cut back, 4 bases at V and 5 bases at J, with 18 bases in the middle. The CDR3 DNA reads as TGTGCCATCAGTGCAGACAGGCAACGACGAAACAATGAGCAGTTCTTC. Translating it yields CAISADRQRRNNEQFF.

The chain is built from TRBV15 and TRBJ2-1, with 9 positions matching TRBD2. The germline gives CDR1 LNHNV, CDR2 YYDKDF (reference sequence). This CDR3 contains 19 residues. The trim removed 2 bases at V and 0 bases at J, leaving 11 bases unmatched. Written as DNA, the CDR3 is TGTGCCACCAGCAGAAGGGCTAGCGGGGCTGTTAGCTCCTACAATGAGCAGTTCTTC. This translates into CATSRRASGAVSSYNEQFF.